The T cell receptor (beta chain) described here comes from a study of T cell responses to AZD1222 COVID-19 vaccine. Overall study: Some second doses came at about 4 weeks and others at about 12 weeks; these were pooled. Study-level findings and limits: Baseline seropositivity characterized only a handful of AZD1222 recipients. Breadth and depth of Spike-specific TCRs rose after two AZD1222 doses.

This clone came up a few times. Its specificity is not known. This table comes from immunoSEQ multiplex PCR, and its TCRdb copy is limited to in-frame clones, with some not included. This sample has tens of thousands of clones, with roughly 87% found just once. The source material was peripheral blood, sampled on day 0 of AZD1222 vaccination. The TCR comes from an adult in good health.

This CDR3 reads CASSLEGTGNTEAFF. The CDR3 DNA reads TGTGCCAGCAGCTTGGAAGGGACAGGGAACACTGAAGCTTTCTTT. V is TRBV5-6 and J is TRBJ1-1; 8 bases align to TRBD1. The V gene's germline CDR1 is SGHDT and CDR2 YYEEEE. The CDR3 runs 15 residues. Trimming took 0 bases from V and 1 from J; bases not matched to a gene: 2.